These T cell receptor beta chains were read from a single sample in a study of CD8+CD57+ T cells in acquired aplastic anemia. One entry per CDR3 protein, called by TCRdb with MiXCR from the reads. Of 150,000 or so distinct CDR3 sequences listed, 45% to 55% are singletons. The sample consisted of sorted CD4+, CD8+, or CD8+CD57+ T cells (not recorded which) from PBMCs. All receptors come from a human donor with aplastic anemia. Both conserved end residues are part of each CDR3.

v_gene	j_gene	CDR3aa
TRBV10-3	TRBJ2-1	CAISESNGIEQFF
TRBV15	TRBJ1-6	CATSPLVGNSPLHF
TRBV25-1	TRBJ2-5	CASSYGGQETQYF
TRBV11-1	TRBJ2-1	CASSLGQVQYNEQFF
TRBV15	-	CATSSRDSLYEQYF
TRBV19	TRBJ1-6	CASSILAGRGSPLHF
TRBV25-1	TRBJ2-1	CASTSQGKGNEQFF
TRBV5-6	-	CASSLVSSEETQYF
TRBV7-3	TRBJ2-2	CASSLVVPGELFF
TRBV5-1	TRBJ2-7	CASSLDGVGEQYF
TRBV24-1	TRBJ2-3	CATGGKSTDTQYF
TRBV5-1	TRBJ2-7	CASSLETGGYEQYF
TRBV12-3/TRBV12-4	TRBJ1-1	CASSSPGTRAEAFF
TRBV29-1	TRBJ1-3	CSVANRGAGNTIYF
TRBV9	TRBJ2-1	CASSTSGRANEQFF
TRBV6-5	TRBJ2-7	CASSSPELGANYEQYF